Following are 21 T cell receptor beta chains from one sample sequenced in a study of cytomegalovirus exposure and HLA in healthy donors. 60 Vbeta and 13 Jbeta primers were used in PCR. Assay: immunoSEQ multiplex PCR; the TCRdb copy retains only in-frame clones and omits some. The sample holds approximately 140,000 clones, 60% to 85% seen once. Source material: PBMCs. All receptors come from a middle-aged woman in good health and CMV-seronegative.

The genes are TRBV4-2 and TRBJ1-6; perhaps TRBD1 as D (6 bases). Trimming cost V 0 bases and J 0 bases, with 6 bases left between them. Germline values: CDR1 LGHNA, CDR2 YNFKEQ. The CDR3 is 16 residues long. The CDR3 loop reads CASSQEGGSYNSPLHF. CDR3 in DNA: TGTGCCAGCAGCCAAGAAGGGGGCTCCTATAATTCACCCCTCCACTTT.

This chain joins TRBV6-1 and TRBJ1-2, with D hard to call. V dropped 4 bases and J dropped 3 bases, with 18 bases sitting between them. The germline gives CDR1 MNHNS, CDR2 SASEGT. This CDR3 spans 16 amino acids. The DNA of the CDR3 is TGTGCCAGCAGTGCTGCCAGTCCGGGAGCCTACTATGGCTACACCTTC. Translation gives CASSAASPGAYYGYTF.

This chain connects TRBV19 to TRBJ1-5, with TRBD1 identical over 10 bases. Looked up from germline, CDR1 is LNHDA and CDR2 is SQIVND (reference sequence). The CDR3 is made up of 18 amino acids. V gave up 5 bases and J gave up 0 bases; unmatched junction bases: 10. CDR3 sequence: CASSLRTGGSYSNQPQHF. In nucleotides, the CDR3 is TGTGCCAGTAGTCTACGGACAGGGGGGAGTTATAGCAATCAGCCCCAGCATTTT.

The V call is TRBV2, the J call TRBJ2-5; possible D gene TRBD1, 6 bases. Germline loops: CDR1 SNHLY, CDR2 FYNNEI. V was clipped by 6 bases and J by 0 bases, with 14 bases between them. CDR3 length equals 15 residues. The DNA of the CDR3 is TGTGCCAGCAGGGGGTCAGGGGCGTACCAAGAGACCCAGTACTTC. This translates into CASRGSGAYQETQYF. Full variable domain (rest looked up from reference TRBV2 and TRBJ2-5): EPEVTQTPSHQVTQMGQEVILRCVPISNHLYFYWYRQILGQKVEFLVSFYNNEISEKSEIFDDQFSVERPDGSNFTLKIRSTKLEDSAMYFCASRGSGAYQETQYFGPGTRLLVL.

The sample holds one count of this clone. This chain uses TRBV28 with TRBJ2-7; a weak D match, TRBD1 (6 bases). The CDR3 is 15 residues long. The V and J ends lost 6 bases and 1 base respectively, with 16 bases between them. The germline gives CDR1 MDHEN, CDR2 SYDVKM. CDR3 nucleotides: TGTGCCAGCAGACCAACGGGACAAGGTTCCTACGAGCAGTACTTC. Its translation: CASRPTGQGSYEQYF.

There are a few counts of this clone. The V and J genes are TRBV7-2 and TRBJ2-7; 9 bases map to TRBD2. Germline assignment: CDR1 SGHTA and CDR2 FQGNSA. This CDR3 contains 15 residues. V lost 1 base and J lost 4; bases outside the gene matches: 5. As DNA, the CDR3 is TGTGCCAGCAGCTTAGACCAAGCGGGGGGATACGAGCAGTACTTC. It encodes CASSLDQAGGYEQYF.

The V gene is TRBV2, the J gene TRBJ2-7; a weak D match, TRBD2 (6 bases). CDR1 is SNHLY and CDR2 is FYNNEI in the germline V gene. The CDR3 is made up of 14 amino acids. V was trimmed by 4 bases and J by 4 bases, leaving 14 bases between them. The CDR3 reads CASSGPGLGYEQYF. CDR3 coding DNA: TGTGCCAGCAGTGGACCGGGACTGGGTTACGAGCAGTACTTC.

The V and J genes are TRBV7-9 and TRBJ1-1; 7 bases are shared with TRBD1. The germline V gene has CDR1 SEHNR and CDR2 FQNEAQ (reference sequence). This CDR3 has 13 amino acids. J was trimmed by 6 bases and V by 2 bases; bases with no gene match: 3. CDR3 protein: CASSLKGAPEAFF. CDR3 nucleotide sequence: TGTGCCAGCAGCTTAAAGGGGGCCCCTGAAGCTTTCTTT.

The rearrangement joins TRBV5-5 to TRBJ1-4; D is perhaps TRBD1 (6 bases). V lost 0 bases, J lost 8 bases, and 14 bases lay in between. This CDR3 has 15 residues. The germline V gene encodes CDR1 SGHKS and CDR2 YYEKEE (reference sequence). The CDR3 DNA follows: TGTGCCAGCAGCTTGGTCGTAGGGGGTGACGAAAAACTGTTTTTT. Residues: CASSLVVGGDEKLFF.

The chain couples TRBV7-8 to TRBJ1-6; D is ambiguous. The CDR3 length is 13 residues. Germline V gene sequence: CDR1 SGHVS, CDR2 FQNEAQ. V lost 8 bases to trimming and J lost 6 bases, with 11 bases between them. CDR3 residues: CASSSISNSPLHF. CDR3 in DNA: TGTGCCAGCTCTAGTATCTCTAATTCACCCCTCCACTTT.

This clone has a handful of counts. The chain has TRBV27 and TRBJ2-5, with a tentative D call TRBD1 (5 bases). The CDR3 totals 13 residues. Trimming removed 10 bases at V and 2 bases at J, with 14 bases between. Germline CDR1 reads MNHEY; CDR2 reads SMNVEV (reference sequence). For the CDR3, the DNA is TGTGCCACCCGGCCCAGACAGCAAGAGACCCAGTACTTC. It is translated as CATRPRQQETQYF.

This sequence joins TRBV6-5 and TRBJ2-2, with 9 bases that match TRBD1. Germline values: CDR1 MNHEY, CDR2 SVGAGI. The CDR3 is 14 residues long. The V and J ends lost 5 bases and 6 bases, in that order; junction bases with no gene match: 4. CDR3 region: CASSHGQGSGELFF. CDR3 sequence (DNA): TGTGCCAGCAGTCACGGACAGGGGTCCGGGGAGCTGTTTTTT.

This clone was seen once. V and J are TRBV6-1 and TRBJ1-4; D ambiguous. CDR1 is MNHNS and CDR2 is SASEGT in the germline V gene. The CDR3 loop spans 15 amino acids. Trimming pared 3 bases from V and 0 bases from J, leaving 8 bases between. CDR3 sequence (DNA): TGTGCCAGCAGTGAGGAGGGCTCAACTAATGAAAAACTGTTTTTT. This gives the protein CASSEEGSTNEKLFF.

This clone was picked up one time. The V gene is TRBV5-6, the J gene TRBJ2-3, with TRBD2 identical over 7 bases. This CDR3 has 15 residues. Per the germline V gene, CDR1 is SGHDT and CDR2 is YYEEEE. V lost 3 bases and J lost 4; bases outside the gene matches: 8. As DNA, the CDR3 is TGTGCCAGCAGCTACGGGTCTGGGGGGGCAGATACGCAGTATTTT. It translates to CASSYGSGGADTQYF.

This clone turned up a few times. The rearrangement uses TRBV21-1 and TRBJ1-5. TRBV21-1 is flagged as a pseudogene. This CDR3 has 14 residues. CDR3 amino acids: CASSLPDGYQPQHF. As DNA, the CDR3 is TGTGCCAGCAGCTTGCCAGACGGGTATCAGCCCCAGCATTTT.

V is TRBV19 and J is TRBJ2-2; D remains unclear. Trimming removed 3 bases at V and 8 bases at J, with 4 bases between. The CDR3 spans 11 residues. Germline V gene data show CDR1 as LNHDA and CDR2 as SQIVND (reference sequence). The CDR3 sequence is CASSMRGELFF. The CDR3 DNA reads TGTGCCAGTAGTATGCGAGGGGAGCTGTTTTTT.

The chain has TRBV9 and TRBJ2-5; TRBD2 matches at 7 bases. Looked up from germline, CDR1 is SGDLS and CDR2 is YYNGEE. The CDR3 is made up of 15 amino acids. V gave up 1 base and J gave up 1 base; unmatched junction bases: 4. The CDR3 protein is CASSVLSSGQETQYF. CDR3 coding DNA: TGTGCCAGCAGCGTATTGTCTAGCGGCCAAGAGACCCAGTACTTC.

This clone came up a few times. The CDR3 nucleotides are TGTGCCTGGAGTTGGGCAGGTGGCTACACCTTC. It codes for CAWSWAGGYTF. The chain joins TRBV30 to TRBJ1-2; D is undetermined. The V gene lost 2 bases and the J gene lost 7 bases, with 8 bases spanning the gap. CDR1 and CDR2 from the germline V gene are GTSNPN and SVGIG (reference sequence). The CDR3 is 11 residues long.

About this clone: Other DNA sequences in this specimen translate into the identical CDR3. The gene calls are TRBV28 and TRBJ2-7; D call uncertain. This CDR3 comprises 12 residues. V lost 4 bases, J lost 0 bases, and 4 bases lay in between. CDR1 MDHEN and CDR2 SYDVKM come from the germline V gene. The DNA for the CDR3 is TGTGCCAGCAGTTCGAGCTCCTACGAGCAGTACTTC. Its protein is CASSSSSYEQYF.

The chain has TRBV4-1 and TRBJ1-2, with TRBD1 identical over 9 bases. Germline CDR1 reads MGHRA; CDR2 reads YSYEKL. The ends lost 4 bases at V and 6 bases at J; junction bases unmatched: 15. CDR3 length: 17 residues. The CDR3 loop is CASSLHQGQGLDNGYTF. The CDR3 DNA follows: TGCGCCAGCAGCCTCCATCAGGGACAGGGACTCGACAATGGCTACACCTTC.

V is TRBV5-1 and J is TRBJ2-3, with no clear D. V was clipped by 2 bases and J by 0 bases, with 13 bases between them. This CDR3 comprises 16 residues. Germline V gene data show CDR1 as SGHRS and CDR2 as YFSETQ. CDR3 nucleotides: TGCGCCAGCAGCTTAACCCAGGTTGCTAGCACAGATACGCAGTATTTT. The encoded protein is CASSLTQVASTDTQYF.